This section outlines one TCR beta chain sequence together with its context. This sample stems from a study of blood T cell repertoires in COVID-19. Study context: Samples came from the United States, Italy and Spain, spanning acute and convalescent COVID-19. Sources were T cells, B-cell-depleted T cells, or PBMCs; the material itself was cDNA or gDNA.

CDR1 MRHNA and CDR2 SNTAGT come from the germline V gene. The CDR3 is 10 amino acids. V was clipped by 9 bases and J by 6 bases; unmatched bases: 0. Authors' methods: Researchers report that nucleated cell counts were estimated from reference gene primer amplification. Some clones are missing from TCRdb's copy, which holds only in-frame ones; the method was immunoSEQ multiplex PCR. V and J calls plus clone size are reproduced from that table; the DNA served to infer D and trimming. The table has nearly 300,000 clones, 88% seen once. This chain connects TRBV6-4 to TRBJ1-2; 8 nucleotides match TRBD1. Sequencing used peripheral blood. This clonotype originated in a woman in her thirties who had recovered from COVID-19. The CDR3 DNA reads as TGTGCCAGGACAGGGGATGGCTACACCTTC. This gives the protein CARTGDGYTF.